This TCR beta chain stems from a study of cytomegalovirus exposure and HLA in healthy donors. Comment on this clone: As yet, its antigen is unknown.

Overall study findings and caveats: Reports indicated that the classifier achieved high specificity and sensitivity in diagnosing cytomegalovirus status.

Using immunoSEQ multiplex PCR, the repertoire was profiled, and TCRdb retains in-frame clones only, with some absent. Counted here are 250,000 to 300,000 clones, about 86% occurring once; the ten biggest clones make up around 1%. Separation from the approximately 660-subject first cohort characterized the 120-subject validation cohort, to which the donors belonged. CDR3 size: 15 residues. Deletions cut 2 bases from V and 2 bases from J, with 10 bases between. Looked up from germline, CDR1 is MRHNA and CDR2 is SNTAGT. The chain has TRBV6-4 and TRBJ2-1; a possible D gene is TRBD1 (5 bases). The sample comprised PBMCs. This TCR was sampled from a woman aged 18-35 years in good health and CMV-seronegative. The CDR3 nucleotides read TGTGCCAGCAGTGACGGGGCAGAGGCCTACAATGAGCAGTTCTTC. Translated: CASSDGAEAYNEQFF.